One and the same sample provided the 22 T cell receptor beta chains below, sequenced in a study of PD-1 blockade in mismatch repair-deficient tumors. The table came from immunoSEQ multiplex PCR; TCRdb's copy has only in-frame clones and leaves some out. The sample lists about 25,000 clones; approximately 84% were seen once. Specimen: PBMCs, collected before pembrolizumab treatment. The source of these receptors is an adult with mismatch repair-deficient cancer.

This clone has only a few counts. The chain uses TRBV28 and TRBJ2-7; TRBD2 matches at 8 bases. This CDR3 spans 14 amino acids. In germline, CDR1 is MDHEN, CDR2 SYDVKM. V shed 5 bases and J 6 bases; nucleotides not matched to a gene: 9. The DNA for the CDR3 is TGTGCCAGCAGTACAAGCGGGAGAAACCGCGAGCAGTACTTC. Translation gives CASSTSGRNREQYF.

V gene TRBV5-1 combines with J gene TRBJ2-1, with unresolved D. Trimming took 0 bases from V and 7 from J, leaving 11 bases between them. The CDR3 loop spans 14 amino acids. The germline CDR1 and CDR2 sequences are SGHRS and YFSETQ. This chain's CDR3 is CASSLDGSSNEQFF. In nucleotides, the CDR3 is TGCGCCAGCAGCTTGGACGGATCTAGTAATGAGCAGTTCTTC.

This clone occurred a few times. This chain links TRBV30 with TRBJ2-7, with TRBD2 identical over 10 bases. The CDR3 consists of 17 residues. Per the germline V gene, CDR1 is GTSNPN and CDR2 is SVGIG (reference sequence). After removal of 0 bases from V and 7 bases from J, the junction contained 15 bases not matched to a gene. The CDR3 DNA follows: TGTGCCTGGAGTGTGTTAAGTTGGGGACTAGCGCCTCGGGAGCAGTACTTC. Protein product: CAWSVLSWGLAPREQYF.

The chain has TRBV10-1 and TRBJ2-5; TRBD2 aligns across 13 bases. This CDR3 spans 16 amino acids. Germline CDR1 is WNHNN and CDR2 is SYGVQD (reference sequence). J gave up 2 bases and V 0 bases, and 0 bases lay outside the gene matches. CDR3 in amino acids: CASSESTSGGQETQYF. CDR3 sequence (DNA): TGCGCCAGCAGTGAGTCGACTAGCGGGGGGCAAGAGACCCAGTACTTC.

This clone was seen a few times. This chain uses TRBV5-1 with TRBJ1-2; a weak D match, TRBD1 (6 bases). V shed 0 bases and J shed 4 bases, with 10 bases lying between them. Germline V gene sequence: CDR1 SGHRS, CDR2 YFSETQ. This CDR3 has 14 amino acids. CDR3 DNA sequence: TGCGCCAGCAGCTTGGACTACAGGGCCTATGGCTACACCTTC. This translates into CASSLDYRAYGYTF.

The gene calls are TRBV10-3 and TRBJ2-1, with 11 nucleotides matching TRBD2. Germline assignment: CDR1 ENHRY and CDR2 SYGVKD. The CDR3 extends over 17 amino acids. The V and J ends lost 6 bases and 9 bases, in that order; junction bases with no gene match: 16. The CDR3 reads CAISDRNPIAGGSEQFF. DNA of the CDR3: TGTGCCATCAGCGACCGGAATCCCATAGCGGGAGGGAGTGAGCAGTTCTTC.

The CDR3 DNA sequence: TGTGCCAGCAGCTTGGGGGACAGGGGCACCGGGGAGCTGTTTTTT. Residues: CASSLGDRGTGELFF. This chain uses TRBV5-6 with TRBJ2-2, with TRBD1 matching over 10 bases. Germline assignment: CDR1 SGHDT and CDR2 YYEEEE. V lost 0 bases to trimming and J lost 4 bases; unmatched junction nucleotides: 0. The CDR3 length is 15 residues.

The gene calls are TRBV4-2 and TRBJ1-1, with D maybe TRBD1 (5 bases). The V gene lost 5 bases and the J gene lost 4 bases, with 14 bases spanning the gap. The V gene's germline CDR1 is LGHNA and CDR2 YNFKEQ. The length of the CDR3 is 14 residues. The CDR3 DNA sequence: TGTGCCAGCAGCTCAACAACAGGTAGCACTGAAGCTTTCTTT. Translated: CASSSTTGSTEAFF.

CDR3 sequence reads: CASSEAGGPYGYTF. The CDR3 DNA is TGTGCCAGCAGTGAAGCGGGGGGTCCCTATGGCTACACCTTC. This chain connects TRBV6-1 to TRBJ1-2; weak D call: TRBD1 (5 bases). This CDR3 spans 14 amino acids. Germline V lookup: CDR1 MNHNS, CDR2 SASEGT. Trimming shortened V by 0 bases and J by 4 bases, and 9 bases separated the two germline ends.

This chain joins TRBV6-5 and TRBJ2-2; TRBD2 matches at 7 bases. J gave up 0 bases and V 8 bases, and 3 bases lay outside the gene matches. The germline CDR1 and CDR2 sequences are MNHEY and SVGAGI. CDR3 size: 14 residues. The CDR3, as DNA: TGTGCCAGCCGACTAGCTGCGAACACCGGGGAGCTGTTTTTT. It yields the protein CASRLAANTGELFF.

The V and J genes are TRBV11-2 and TRBJ2-7; perhaps TRBD2 as D (5 bases). Trimming removed 5 bases from V and 7 bases from J, with 18 bases in between. Germline V gene sequence: CDR1 SGHAT, CDR2 FQNNGV. The CDR3 loop spans 14 amino acids. CDR3 residues: CASSSQVGSGEQYF. In DNA, the CDR3 is TGTGCCAGCAGCAGTCAGGTGGGGTCGGGGGAGCAGTACTTC.

This chain uses TRBV4-1 with TRBJ1-2; 7 bases fit TRBD1. This CDR3 region has 14 residues. Trimming at V came to 0 bases and at J to 5 bases, leaving 3 bases not matched to a gene. CDR1 and CDR2 from the germline V gene are MGHRA and YSYEKL. CDR3 protein: CASSQDGTVYGYTF. DNA of the CDR3: TGCGCCAGCAGCCAAGACGGGACAGTTTATGGCTACACCTTC.

The CDR3 DNA reads as TGTGCCTGGAACCGCGGGGACGTGGATAATTCACCCCTCCACTTT. It is translated as CAWNRGDVDNSPLHF. The chain is built from TRBV30 and TRBJ1-6, with D possibly being TRBD1 (5 bases). The CDR3 runs 15 residues. Germline assignment: CDR1 GTSNPN and CDR2 SVGIG (reference sequence). With 4 bases removed from V and 5 bases from J, the gap between germline ends came to 15 bases.

The chain recombines TRBV6-5 with TRBJ1-1; D not certain. The V gene lost 0 bases and the J gene lost 1 base, with 12 bases spanning the gap. Germline V gives CDR1 MNHEY, CDR2 SVGAGI. CDR3 length: 16 amino acids. The CDR3 coding sequence is TGTGCCAGCAGTTACTCGATCTCCAGTGAGAACACTGAAGCTTTCTTT. Its protein is CASSYSISSENTEAFF.

The chain joins TRBV11-1 to TRBJ2-1; tentative D call: TRBD2 (6 bases). CDR3 length: 17 residues. The germline CDR1 and CDR2 sequences are SGHAT and FQDESV (reference sequence). The ends were cut back, 6 bases at V and 1 base at J, with 19 bases in the middle. Here the CDR3 reads CASRAGSSVVSYNEQFF. The CDR3 DNA reads as TGTGCCAGCAGAGCCGGGAGCTCCGTTGTTTCCTACAATGAGCAGTTCTTC.

As to this clone: Relative to the germline gene, one junction end is altered; a read error may explain this. The chain couples TRBV11-2 to TRBJ1-1, with D hard to call. This CDR3 spans 13 amino acids. The germline gives CDR1 SGHAT, CDR2 FQNNGV. In nucleotides, the CDR3 is TGTGCCAGCAGCTTAGATCTTGCAGCGTCTAGGAACTTT. This translates into CASSLDLAASRNF.

The chain links TRBV5-1 to TRBJ2-2, with 10 bases fitting TRBD2. The CDR3 is 16 residues long. Germline CDR1 SGHRS, CDR2 YFSETQ. The junction had 7 bases not matched to a gene; V was cut back by 5 bases and J by 3 bases. The chain's CDR3 is CASSPLAGVDTGELFF. The CDR3 nucleotides read TGCGCCAGCAGTCCCCTAGCGGGAGTTGACACCGGGGAGCTGTTTTTT.

For the CDR3, the DNA is TGTGCCAGCAGTGACGGGACAGGGGGCTTCTACGAGCAGTACTTC. Amino acids: CASSDGTGGFYEQYF. J is TRBJ2-7 and V is TRBV6-1; 12 nucleotides agree with TRBD1. This CDR3 is 15 amino acids long. CDR1 and CDR2 from the germline V gene are MNHNS and SASEGT. The trim removed 3 bases at V and 3 bases at J, leaving 3 bases unmatched.

The chain links TRBV5-1 to TRBJ1-2; D gene ambiguous. Germline V gene sequence: CDR1 SGHRS, CDR2 YFSETQ. The CDR3 is 12 amino acids. Trimming pared 1 base from V and 6 bases from J, leaving 7 bases between. This CDR3 reads CASSLTGNGYTF. The CDR3 DNA reads as TGCGCCAGCAGCTTGACGGGGAATGGCTACACCTTC.

This clone came up once. The chain links TRBV19 to TRBJ2-7; D might be TRBD1 (5 bases). The CDR3 length is 14 residues. Trimming removed 3 bases from V and 0 bases from J, with 9 bases in between. Germline CDR1 is LNHDA and CDR2 is SQIVND (reference sequence). DNA of the CDR3: TGTGCCAGTAGTATGGTAGGGGACTCCTACGAGCAGTACTTC. Amino acid sequence: CASSMVGDSYEQYF.

This clone was seen a single time. The gene calls are TRBV19 and TRBJ2-1, with TRBD2 matching over 7 bases. The length of the CDR3 is 14 residues. Germline V gene sequence: CDR1 LNHDA, CDR2 SQIVND (reference sequence). The V and J ends lost 5 bases and 5 bases, in that order; junction bases with no gene match: 6. Here the CDR3 reads CASSSGRVHNEQFF. For the CDR3, the DNA is TGTGCCAGTAGTTCTGGGAGGGTTCACAATGAGCAGTTCTTC.

This clone was recorded a few times. This chain links TRBV6-1 with TRBJ1-4; no reliable D call. The CDR3 has 12 residues. The germline gives CDR1 MNHNS, CDR2 SASEGT. With 10 bases removed from V and 5 bases from J, the gap between germline ends came to 11 bases. CDR3 sequence reads: CATEGGNEKLFF. CDR3 nucleotides: TGTGCCACCGAGGGCGGAAATGAAAAACTGTTTTTT.